A single T cell receptor beta chain is shown here with its context. Clones were sequenced by immunoSEQ multiplex PCR, and TCRdb holds only the in-frame ones, with some missing. Of around 80,000 clones in the sample, around 92% are singletons; the top ten hold approximately 2.2%. The germline gives CDR1 MGHDK, CDR2 SYGVNS. V lost 8 bases and J lost 1, with 11 bases in between. The CDR3 loop spans 14 amino acids. This entry comes from a study of T cell changes during pregnancy in multiple sclerosis. This chain links TRBV25-1 with TRBJ2-2; D is perhaps TRBD1 (6 bases). Source: peripheral blood, taken before pregnancy. The sequence was collected from a female donor with multiple sclerosis, enrolled in a pregnancy study. CDR3: CASAKQGNTGELFF. CDR3 bases: TGTGCCAGCGCTAAACAGGGGAACACCGGGGAGCTGTTTTTT.